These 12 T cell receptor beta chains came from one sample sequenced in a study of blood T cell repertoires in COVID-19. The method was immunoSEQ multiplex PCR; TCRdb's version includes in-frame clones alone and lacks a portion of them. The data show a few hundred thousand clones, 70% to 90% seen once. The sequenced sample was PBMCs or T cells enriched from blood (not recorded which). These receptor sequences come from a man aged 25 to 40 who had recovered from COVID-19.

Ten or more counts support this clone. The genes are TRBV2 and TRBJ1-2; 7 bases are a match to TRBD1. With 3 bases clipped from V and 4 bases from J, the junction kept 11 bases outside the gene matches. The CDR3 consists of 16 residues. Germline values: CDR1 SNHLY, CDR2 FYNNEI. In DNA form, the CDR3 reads TGTGCCAGCAGTGAGAGAGGGGGCGAGATCAGCTATGGCTACACCTTC. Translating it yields CASSERGGEISYGYTF.

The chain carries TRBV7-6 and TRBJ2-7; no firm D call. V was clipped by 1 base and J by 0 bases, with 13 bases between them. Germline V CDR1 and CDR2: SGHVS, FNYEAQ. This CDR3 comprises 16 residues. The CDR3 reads CASSLGRLASSYEQYF. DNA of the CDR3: TGTGCCAGCAGCTTAGGGCGACTGGCTAGCTCCTACGAGCAGTACTTC.

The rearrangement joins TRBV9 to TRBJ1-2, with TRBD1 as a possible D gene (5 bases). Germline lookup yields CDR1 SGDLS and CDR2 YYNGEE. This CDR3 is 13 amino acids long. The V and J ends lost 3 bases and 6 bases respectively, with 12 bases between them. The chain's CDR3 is CASSASEGNGYTF. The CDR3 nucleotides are TGTGCCAGCAGCGCCTCGGAGGGGAATGGCTACACCTTC.

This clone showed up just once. The CDR3, as DNA: TGTGCCAGTAGTGCTAACGGGAATCAGCCCCAGCATTTT. This gives the protein CASSANGNQPQHF. V is TRBV19 and J is TRBJ1-5; D unclear. The CDR3 runs 13 residues. CDR1 LNHDA and CDR2 SQIVND come from the germline V gene (reference sequence). V lost 5 bases to trimming and J lost 4 bases, with 9 bases between them.

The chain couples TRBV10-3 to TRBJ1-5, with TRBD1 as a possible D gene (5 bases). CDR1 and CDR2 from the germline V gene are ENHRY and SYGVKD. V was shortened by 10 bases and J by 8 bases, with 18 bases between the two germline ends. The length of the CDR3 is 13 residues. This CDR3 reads CATRAGDVEPQHF. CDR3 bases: TGTGCCACCAGGGCGGGGGATGTTGAGCCCCAGCATTTT.

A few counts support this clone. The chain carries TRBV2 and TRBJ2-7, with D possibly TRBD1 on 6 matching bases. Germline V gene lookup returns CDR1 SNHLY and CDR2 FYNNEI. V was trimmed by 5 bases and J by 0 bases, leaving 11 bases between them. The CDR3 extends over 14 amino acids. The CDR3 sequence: CASSTGTLSYEQYF. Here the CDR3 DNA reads TGTGCCAGCAGTACAGGGACCCTCTCCTACGAGCAGTACTTC.

The CDR3 DNA reads TGTGCCAGCTCACCACCGGGACAGGGGGGCCACGAGCAGTACTTC. This translates into CASSPPGQGGHEQYF. The V and J genes are TRBV18 and TRBJ2-7, with 11 bases lining up with TRBD1. CDR1 KGHSH and CDR2 LQKENI come from the germline V gene. The CDR3 covers 15 residues. Trimming took 0 bases from V and 5 from J; bases not matched to a gene: 3. The whole variable domain, filled in from reference TRBV18 and TRBJ2-7, reads NAGVMQNPRHLVRRRGQEARLRCSPMKGHSHVYWYRQLPEEGLKFMVYLQKENIIDESGMPKERFSAEFPKEGPSILRIQQVVRGDSAAYFCASSPPGQGGHEQYFGPGTRLTVT.

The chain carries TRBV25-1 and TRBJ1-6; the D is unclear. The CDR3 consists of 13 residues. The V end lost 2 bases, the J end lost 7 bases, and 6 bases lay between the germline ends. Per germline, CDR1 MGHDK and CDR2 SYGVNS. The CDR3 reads CASSEVGNSPLHF. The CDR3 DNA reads TGTGCCAGCAGTGAAGTCGGGAATTCACCCCTCCACTTT.

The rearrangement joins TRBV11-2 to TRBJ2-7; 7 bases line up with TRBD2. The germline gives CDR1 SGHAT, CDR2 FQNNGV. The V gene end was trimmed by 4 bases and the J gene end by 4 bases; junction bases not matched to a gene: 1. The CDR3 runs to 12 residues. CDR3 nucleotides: TGTGCCAGCAGCTGGGGGGGTTACGAGCAGTACTTC. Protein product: CASSWGGYEQYF.

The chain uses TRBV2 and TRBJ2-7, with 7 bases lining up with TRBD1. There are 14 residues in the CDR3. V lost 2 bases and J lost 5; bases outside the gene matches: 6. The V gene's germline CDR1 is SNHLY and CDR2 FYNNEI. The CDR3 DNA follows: TGTGCCAGCAGTGAATACAGGGGAAAAGACGAGCAGTACTTC. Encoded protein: CASSEYRGKDEQYF. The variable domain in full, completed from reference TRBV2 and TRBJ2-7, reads EPEVTQTPSHQVTQMGQEVILRCVPISNHLYFYWYRQILGQKVEFLVSFYNNEISEKSEIFDDQFSVERPDGSNFTLKIRSTKLEDSAMYFCASSEYRGKDEQYFGPGTRLTVT.

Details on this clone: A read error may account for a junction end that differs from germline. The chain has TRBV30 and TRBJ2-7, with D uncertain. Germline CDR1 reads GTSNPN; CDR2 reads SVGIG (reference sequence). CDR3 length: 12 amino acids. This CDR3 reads CAWQVGTSMRDF. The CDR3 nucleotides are TGTGCCTGGCAGGTGGGTACTTCGATGCGAGACTTC.

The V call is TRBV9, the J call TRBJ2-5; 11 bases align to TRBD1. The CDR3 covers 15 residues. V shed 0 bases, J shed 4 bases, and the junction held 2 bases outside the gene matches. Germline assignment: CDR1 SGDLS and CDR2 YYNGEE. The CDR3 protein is CASSVGTGGLETQYF. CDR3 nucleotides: TGTGCCAGCAGCGTAGGGACAGGGGGCTTAGAGACCCAGTACTTC.